Below are 11 T cell receptor beta chains sequenced from a single sample in a study of technical replicates of blood from a few donors. The repertoire was sequenced with immunoSEQ multiplex PCR; TCRdb's copy has only in-frame clones and lacks some. The table includes some 87,000 clones, 80% to 95% detected once. The sequenced material came from T cells isolated from PBMCs. All receptors derive from a human donor in good health.

This clone was found a few times. The chain recombines TRBV7-3 with TRBJ1-1; D uncertain. The CDR3 spans 13 residues. The germline V and J ends were trimmed by 5 bases and 6 bases, with 13 bases remaining between them. The germline V gene has CDR1 SGHTA and CDR2 FQGTGA. The chain's CDR3 is CASSPSIRSEAFF. For the CDR3, the DNA is TGTGCCAGCAGCCCGTCAATCAGGTCTGAAGCTTTCTTT.

The V call is TRBV29-1, the J call TRBJ2-7; D perhaps matches TRBD2 (6 bases). Germline CDR1 and CDR2: SQVTM and ANQGSEA. The CDR3 is made up of 10 amino acids. V lost 7 bases and J 3 bases, leaving 7 bases between the germline ends. The CDR3 is CSGGDYEQYF. CDR3 DNA: TGCAGCGGGGGGGACTACGAGCAGTACTTC.

The rearrangement joins TRBV30 to TRBJ2-2, with 7 positions matching TRBD1. V lost 2 bases to trimming and J lost 1 base; unmatched junction nucleotides: 4. Germline CDR1 is GTSNPN and CDR2 is SVGIG (reference sequence). CDR3 length: 15 residues. CDR3 in amino acids: CAWSIGQVNTGELFF. For the CDR3, the DNA is TGTGCCTGGAGTATTGGACAGGTGAACACCGGGGAGCTGTTTTTT.

The chain combines TRBV30 with TRBJ2-7; D possibly corresponds to TRBD1 (6 bases). The CDR3 length is 13 residues. The germline V and J ends were trimmed by 1 base and 9 bases, with 16 bases remaining between them. The germline gives CDR1 GTSNPN, CDR2 SVGIG (reference sequence). CDR3 DNA sequence: TGTGCCTGGAGTGCTACAGGGAACTTGGGGCAGTACTTC. This sequence encodes CAWSATGNLGQYF.

The chain joins TRBV13 to TRBJ1-1; 7 nucleotides agree with TRBD1. The CDR3 has 14 residues. After removal of 5 bases from V and 4 bases from J, the junction contained 7 bases not matched to a gene. The V gene's germline CDR1 is PRHDT and CDR2 FYEKMQ (reference sequence). CDR3 residues: CASSPLTGLTEAFF. The CDR3, as DNA: TGTGCCAGCAGCCCCCTGACAGGGCTCACTGAAGCTTTCTTT.

The chain recombines TRBV28 with TRBJ1-4; 7 nucleotides line up with TRBD1. CDR1 MDHEN and CDR2 SYDVKM come from the germline V gene. The trim removed 10 bases at V and 2 bases at J, leaving 10 bases unmatched. The CDR3 loop spans 15 amino acids. The CDR3 DNA reads as TGTGCCACCAACCTCGACAGGGAGACTAATGAAAAACTGTTTTTT. Translated, it gives CATNLDRETNEKLFF.

The CDR3 DNA sequence: TGTGCCAGCAGCTTAGGGGCAGGGCCGGGAGGCACAGATACGCAGTATTTT. This gives the protein CASSLGAGPGGTDTQYF. The genes are TRBV11-3 and TRBJ2-3; D possibly corresponds to TRBD2 (6 bases). Germline lookup yields CDR1 SGHNT and CDR2 YENEEA. V shed 1 base and J shed 1 base, with 15 bases lying between them. The CDR3 is made up of 17 amino acids. The full variable domain, rest sourced from reference TRBV11-3 and TRBJ2-3, is EAGVVQSPRYKIIEKKQPVAFWCNPISGHNTLYWYLQNLGQGPELLIRYENEEAVDDSQLPKDRFSAERLKGVDSTLKIQPAELGDSAVYLCASSLGAGPGGTDTQYFGPGTRLTVL.

The CDR3 DNA sequence: TGTGCCATCAGTGAAAACGGAGGGAATCAGCCCCAGCATTTT. This gives the protein CAISENGGNQPQHF. The rearrangement links TRBV10-3 to TRBJ1-5; the D is unclear. Germline CDR1 reads ENHRY; CDR2 reads SYGVKD. The ends were cut back, 3 bases at V and 4 bases at J, with 10 bases in the middle. There are 14 residues in the CDR3.

CDR3 nucleotides: TGTGCCAGCAGACCGGGACTAGAACGCCGCACCGGGGAGCTGTTTTTT. Translating gives CASRPGLERRTGELFF. The rearrangement uses TRBV7-9 and TRBJ2-2, with TRBD2 matching 8 bases. CDR1 SEHNR and CDR2 FQNEAQ come from the germline V gene (reference sequence). The CDR3 totals 16 residues. V dropped 6 bases and J dropped 4; count of bases not matched to a gene: 10.

The chain recombines TRBV6-1 with TRBJ1-3, with 7 bases lining up with TRBD1. With V trimmed by 7 bases and J by 7 bases, 7 bases remained unmatched. Germline CDR1 reads MNHNS; CDR2 reads SASEGT. The CDR3 contains 13 residues. The CDR3: CASTLRGTNTIYF. The CDR3 DNA sequence: TGTGCCAGCACGCTCAGGGGGACGAACACCATATATTTT.

The J gene is TRBJ2-4, the V gene TRBV5-1, with D possibly being TRBD1 (5 bases). The CDR3 has 17 residues. CDR1 and CDR2 (germline): SGHRS, YFSETQ. V lost 2 bases, J lost 0 bases, and 15 bases lay in between. Here the CDR3 reads CASSFQAGPVAKNIQYF. As DNA, the CDR3 is TGCGCCAGCAGCTTTCAAGCAGGGCCGGTAGCCAAAAACATTCAGTACTTC.